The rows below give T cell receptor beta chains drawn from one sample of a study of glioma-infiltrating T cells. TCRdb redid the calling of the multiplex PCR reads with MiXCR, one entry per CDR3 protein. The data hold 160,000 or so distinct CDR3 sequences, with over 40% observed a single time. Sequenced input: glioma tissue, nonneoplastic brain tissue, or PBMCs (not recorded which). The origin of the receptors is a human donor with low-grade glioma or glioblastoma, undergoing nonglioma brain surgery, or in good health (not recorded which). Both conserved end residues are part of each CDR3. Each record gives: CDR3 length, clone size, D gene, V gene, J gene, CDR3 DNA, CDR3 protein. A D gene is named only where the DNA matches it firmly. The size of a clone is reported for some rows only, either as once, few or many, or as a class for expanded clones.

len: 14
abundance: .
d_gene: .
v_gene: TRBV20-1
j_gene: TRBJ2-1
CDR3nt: TGCAGTGCTTCCCTGGACTACAATCTGGGTGAGCAGTTCTTC
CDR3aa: CSASLDYNLGEQFF

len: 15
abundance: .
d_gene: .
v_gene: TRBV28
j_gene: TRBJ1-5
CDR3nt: TGTGCCAGCAGTTTCCGAGGAAATAGCAATCAGCCCCAGCATTTT
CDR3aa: CASSFRGNSNQPQHF

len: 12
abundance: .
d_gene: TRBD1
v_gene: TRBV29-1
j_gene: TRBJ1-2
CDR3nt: TGCAGTGTTGCCCAGGGGGCATGTGGCTACACCTTC
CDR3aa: CSVAQGACGYTF

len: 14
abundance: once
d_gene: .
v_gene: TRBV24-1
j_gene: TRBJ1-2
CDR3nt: TGTTCCACCAGCGAAAGGACCCAATACTATGGCTACACCTTC
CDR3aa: CSTSERTQYYGYTF

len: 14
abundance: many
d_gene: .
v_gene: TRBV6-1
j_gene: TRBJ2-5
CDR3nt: TGTGCCAGCAGTGTAGGGGGACTCCAAGAGACCCAGTACTTC
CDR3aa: CASSVGGLQETQYF

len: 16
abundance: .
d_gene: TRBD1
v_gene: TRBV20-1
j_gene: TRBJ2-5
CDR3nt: TGCAGTGCTAGGCGAGCGACAGGGGGCAGTCAAGAGACCCAGTACTTC
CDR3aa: CSARRATGGSQETQYF

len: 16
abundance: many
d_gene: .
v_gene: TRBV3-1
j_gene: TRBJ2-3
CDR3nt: TGTGCCAGCAGCCAAGAAGCAAGGACGACCGTAGATACGCAGTATTTT
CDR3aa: CASSQEARTTVDTQYF

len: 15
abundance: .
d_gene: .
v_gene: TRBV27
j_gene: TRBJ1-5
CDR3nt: TGTGCCAGCATTTTAAGTCCCTACCGGAATCAGCCCCAGCATTTT
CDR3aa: CASILSPYRNQPQHF

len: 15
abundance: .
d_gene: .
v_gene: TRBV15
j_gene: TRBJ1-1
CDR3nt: TGTTCCACCAGCAGAGATAGCGGGGCAGGGACTGAAGCTTTCTTT
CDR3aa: CSTSRDSGAGTEAFF

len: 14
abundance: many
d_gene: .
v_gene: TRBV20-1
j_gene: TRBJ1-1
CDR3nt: TGCAGTGCTAGAGATGATAGGAGGCGGACTGAAGCTTTCTTT
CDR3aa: CSARDDRRRTEAFF

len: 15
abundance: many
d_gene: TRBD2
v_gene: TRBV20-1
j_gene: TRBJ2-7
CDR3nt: TGCAGTGCTAGCGGGACTAGCGGGGACGCCTACGAGCAGTACTTC
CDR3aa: CSASGTSGDAYEQYF

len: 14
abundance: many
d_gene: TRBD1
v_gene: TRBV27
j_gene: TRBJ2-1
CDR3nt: TGTGCCAGCAGTTTGGGGACAGTCAACAATGAGCAGTTCTTC
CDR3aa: CASSLGTVNNEQFF

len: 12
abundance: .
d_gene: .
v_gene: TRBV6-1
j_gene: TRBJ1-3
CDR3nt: TGTGCCAGCGTGGAACATGGAAAAACCATATATTTT
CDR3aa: CASVEHGKTIYF

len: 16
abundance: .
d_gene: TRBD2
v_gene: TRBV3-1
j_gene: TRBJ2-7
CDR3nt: TGTGCCAGCAGCCGGACTAGCGGGAGGGGGACCTACGAGCAGTACTTC
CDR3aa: CASSRTSGRGTYEQYF

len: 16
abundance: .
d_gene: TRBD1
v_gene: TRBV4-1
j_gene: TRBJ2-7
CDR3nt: TGCGCCAGCAGCCGTATGGGACAGGGCGACTCCTACGAACAGTACTTC
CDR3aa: CASSRMGQGDSYEQYF

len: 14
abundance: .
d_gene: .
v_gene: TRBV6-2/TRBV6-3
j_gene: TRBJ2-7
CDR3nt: TGTGCCAGCAGTGAGGCCTCGTCTGGGGTCGAGAAGTACTTC
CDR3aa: CASSEASSGVEKYF

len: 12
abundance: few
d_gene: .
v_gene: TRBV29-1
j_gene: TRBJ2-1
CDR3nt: TGCAGCGTTGAAGAACAGGGCAATGAGCAGTTCTTC
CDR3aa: CSVEEQGNEQFF

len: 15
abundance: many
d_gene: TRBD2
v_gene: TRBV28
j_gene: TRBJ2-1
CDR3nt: TGTGCCAGCAGTCTGTGGACTAGCGGGAACAATGAGCAGTTCTTC
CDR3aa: CASSLWTSGNNEQFF

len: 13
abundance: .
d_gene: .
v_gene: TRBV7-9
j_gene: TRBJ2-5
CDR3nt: TGTGCCAGCGGGCTCAAAGGAATAGAGACCCAGTACTTC
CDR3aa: CASGLKGIETQYF

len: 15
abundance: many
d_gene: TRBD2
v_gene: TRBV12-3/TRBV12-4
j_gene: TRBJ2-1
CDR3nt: TGTGCCAGCAGTTCACGGACTAGCGGGGATGATGAGCAGTTCTTC
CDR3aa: CASSSRTSGDDEQFF

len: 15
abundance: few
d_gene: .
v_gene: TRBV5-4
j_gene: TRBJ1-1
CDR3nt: TGTGCCAGCAGCTCTGGGCGTACAGCTAACACTGAAGCTTTCTTT
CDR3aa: CASSSGRTANTEAFF

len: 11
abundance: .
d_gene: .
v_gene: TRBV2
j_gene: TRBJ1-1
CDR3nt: TGTGTTAGCAAGGAGATGACTGAAGCTTTCTTT
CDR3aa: CVSKEMTEAFF

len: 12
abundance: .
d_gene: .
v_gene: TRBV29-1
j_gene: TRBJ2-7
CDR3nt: TGCAGCGTGAGACAGAACCTATACGAGCAGTACTTC
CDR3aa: CSVRQNLYEQYF

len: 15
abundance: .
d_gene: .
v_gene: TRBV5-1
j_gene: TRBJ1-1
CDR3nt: TGCGCCAGCAGCTTGGAGGGGCCTGAGTACACTGAAGCTTTCTTT
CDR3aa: CASSLEGPEYTEAFF

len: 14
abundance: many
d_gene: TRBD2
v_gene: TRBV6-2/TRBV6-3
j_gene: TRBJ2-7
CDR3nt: TGTGCCAGCAGTTTAGCGGGAGTTCTATACGAGCAGTACTTC
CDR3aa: CASSLAGVLYEQYF

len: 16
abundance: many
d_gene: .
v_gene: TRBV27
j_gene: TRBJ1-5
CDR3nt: TGTGCCAGCAGTGGCACCGGGACATCGGGCAATCAGCCCCAGCATTTT
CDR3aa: CASSGTGTSGNQPQHF

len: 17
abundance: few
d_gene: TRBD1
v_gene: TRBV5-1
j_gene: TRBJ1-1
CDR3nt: TGCGCCAGCAGCTTGGAGGGCGTCGACAGGGCGGACACTGAAGCTTTCTTT
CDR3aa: CASSLEGVDRADTEAFF

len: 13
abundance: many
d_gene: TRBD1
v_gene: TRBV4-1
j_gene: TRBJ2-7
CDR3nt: TGCGCCAGCAGCCATAGACAGGGAGCCGAGCAGTACTTC
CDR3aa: CASSHRQGAEQYF

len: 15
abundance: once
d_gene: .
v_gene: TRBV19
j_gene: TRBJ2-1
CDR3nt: TGTGCCAGTACCATCGGGAGCGGACGAACCAATGAGCAGTTCTTC
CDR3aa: CASTIGSGRTNEQFF

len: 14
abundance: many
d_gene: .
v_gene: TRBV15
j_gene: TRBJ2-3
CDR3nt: TGTGCCACCAGCAGAGATAGCATCATAGATACGCAGTATTTT
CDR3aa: CATSRDSIIDTQYF

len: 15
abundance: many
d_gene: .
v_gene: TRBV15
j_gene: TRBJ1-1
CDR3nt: TGTGCCACCAGCACTCCAGGGTCCGGCGTCACTGAAGCTTTCTTT
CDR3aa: CATSTPGSGVTEAFF

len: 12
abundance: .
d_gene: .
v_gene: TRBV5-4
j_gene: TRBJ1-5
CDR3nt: TGTGCCAGCCTAAATGTGGATCATCCCCAGCATTTT
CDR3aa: CASLNVDHPQHF

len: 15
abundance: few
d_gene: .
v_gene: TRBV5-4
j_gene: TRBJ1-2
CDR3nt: TGTGCCAGCAACAACATTCCACAGGGATCTGATGGCTACACCTTC
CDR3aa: CASNNIPQGSDGYTF

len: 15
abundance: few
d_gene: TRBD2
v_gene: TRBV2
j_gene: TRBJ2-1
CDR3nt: TGTGCCAGCAGTGAGCCAGCGGGAGGCTACAATGAGCAGTTCTTC
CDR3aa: CASSEPAGGYNEQFF

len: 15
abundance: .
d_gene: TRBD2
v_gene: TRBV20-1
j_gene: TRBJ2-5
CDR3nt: TGCAGTGCTAGAGATCCCTCTAGCGGGAGTGAGACCCAGTACTTC
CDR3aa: CSARDPSSGSETQYF

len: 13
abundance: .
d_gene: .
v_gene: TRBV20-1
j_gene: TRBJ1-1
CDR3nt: TGCAGTTCATTACAGGTTTGGATCACTCTAGCTTTCTTT
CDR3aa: CSSLQVWITLAFF

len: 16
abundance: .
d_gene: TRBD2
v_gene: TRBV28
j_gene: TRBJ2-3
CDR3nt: TGTGCCAGCTCACAACGACCGGGACTAGCAACAGATACGCAGTATTTT
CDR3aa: CASSQRPGLATDTQYF

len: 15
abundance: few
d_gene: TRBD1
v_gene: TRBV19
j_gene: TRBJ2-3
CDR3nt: TGTGCCAGTAGGCGGACAGGGGGCGGCACAGATACGCAGTATTTT
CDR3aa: CASRRTGGGTDTQYF

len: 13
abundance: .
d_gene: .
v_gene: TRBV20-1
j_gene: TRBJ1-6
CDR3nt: TGCAGTGATAGGAGCTCCTATAATTCACCCCTCCAATTT
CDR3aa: CSDRSSYNSPLQF

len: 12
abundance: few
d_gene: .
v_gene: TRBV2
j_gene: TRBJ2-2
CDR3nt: TGTGCCAGCAACCCCGTTTTTGGGGAGCTGTTTTTT
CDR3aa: CASNPVFGELFF

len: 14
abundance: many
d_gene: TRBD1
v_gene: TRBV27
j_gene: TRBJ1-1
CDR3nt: TGTGCCAGCAGTTTTGGGACAGGGGTAACTGAAGCTTTCTTT
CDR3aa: CASSFGTGVTEAFF

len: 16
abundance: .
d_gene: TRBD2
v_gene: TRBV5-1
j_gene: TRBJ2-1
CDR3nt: TGCGCCAGCACTTGGACTAGCCGATATACCTACAATGAGCAGTTCTTC
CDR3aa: CASTWTSRYTYNEQFF

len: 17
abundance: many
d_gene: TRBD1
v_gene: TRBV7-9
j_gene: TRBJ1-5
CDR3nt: TGTGCCAGCAGCTCCGACCTTGGACAGGGCAGCCATCAGCCCCAGCATTTT
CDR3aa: CASSSDLGQGSHQPQHF

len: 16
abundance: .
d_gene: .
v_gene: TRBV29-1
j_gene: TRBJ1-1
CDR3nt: TGCAGCGTTGAAGAGAGGGGCTCCACAAGGTGGACTGAAGCTTTCTTT
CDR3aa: CSVEERGSTRWTEAFF

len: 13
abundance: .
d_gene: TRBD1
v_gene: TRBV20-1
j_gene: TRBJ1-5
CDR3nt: TGCAGTGTGAACAGGGGGCCGGATCAGTTCCAGCATTTT
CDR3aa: CSVNRGPDQFQHF